These T cell receptor beta chains were read from a single sample in a study of T cells in Graves' hyperthyroidism and ophthalmopathy. A single record per CDR3 protein comes from TCRdb applying MiXCR to the multiplex PCR reads. Among under 650,000 distinct CDR3 sequences listed, about 17% were seen once. The source material was blood. The receptor set was obtained from a woman in her thirties with Graves' hyperthyroidism. The CDR3 runs from the conserved cysteine through the conserved F or W. D genes are given only for firm matches. Size is omitted from some rows. Given values are once, few, many or a class for expanded clones.

d_gene	j_gene	abundance	v_gene	CDR3nt	CDR3aa
-	TRBJ1-5	many	TRBV28	TGTGCCAGCAGTTTCTGGGGGCTGGAGAACAATCAGCCCCAGCATTTT	CASSFWGLENNQPQHF
TRBD1	TRBJ1-1	-	TRBV12-3/TRBV12-4	TGTGCCAGCAGCGGGCAGGGGGCTGGAACTGAAGCTTTCTTT	CASSGQGAGTEAFF
-	TRBJ1-2	-	TRBV6-1	TGTGCCAGCATGGGGGGGGGGGAACAAGCCTATGGCTACACCTTC	CASMGGGEQAYGYTF
TRBD2	TRBJ2-3	many	TRBV28	TGTGCCAGCAGTATTAGCGGGACAGATACGCAGTATTTT	CASSISGTDTQYF
TRBD2	TRBJ2-3	few	TRBV5-5	TGTGCCAGCAGGACGACTAGCAGCCATACGCAGTATTTT	CASRTTSSHTQYF
-	TRBJ1-5	many	TRBV5-1	TGCGCCAGCAGCCCCGCCCTGGGCAATCAGCCCCAGCATTTT	CASSPALGNQPQHF
TRBD1	TRBJ1-4	-	TRBV6-2/TRBV6-3	TGTGCCAGCAGAAACAGGGACAGGCATAATGAAAAACTGTTTTTT	CASRNRDRHNEKLFF
-	TRBJ2-1	-	TRBV6-1	TGTGCCAGCAGCCGGAATCAAGAGACCCAGTTCTTC	CASSRNQETQFF
TRBD1	TRBJ2-3	many	TRBV7-9	TGTGCCAGCAGCTTGATGGGACAGAGCACAGATACGCAGTATTTT	CASSLMGQSTDTQYF
-	TRBJ2-7	many	TRBV11-2	TGTGCCAGCAGCTTAGACTGGGGGGACGAGCAGTACTTC	CASSLDWGDEQYF
-	TRBJ1-2	many	TRBV7-9	TGTGCCAGCAAAGAAGGGGCGGAAAAGTTTGGCTACACCTTC	CASKEGAEKFGYTF
TRBD2	TRBJ2-2	many	TRBV5-5	TGTGCCAGCAGCACACTAGCGAGAAACACCGGGGAGCTGTTTTTT	CASSTLARNTGELFF
TRBD2	TRBJ2-5	-	TRBV20-1	TGCAGTGCCCGCCGACTAGCGGAAATACAAGAGACCCAGTACTTC	CSARRLAEIQETQYF